This is a list of T cell receptor beta chains from one sample in a study of blood T cell repertoires in COVID-19. Clones were read by immunoSEQ multiplex PCR, and TCRdb kept only the in-frame ones, dropping some. The profile shows around 700,000 clones, 75% to 90% of them singletons. Sequenced sample: peripheral blood. These receptors were taken from a young woman with acute or convalescent COVID-19. Both conserved end residues are part of each CDR3. Each record gives: J gene, D gene, clone size, V gene, CDR3 DNA, CDR3 protein. A D gene is named only where the DNA matches it firmly. Clone size, where shown, is once, few, many, or a class for clones that have expanded.

J: TRBJ1-1
D: NA
size: NA
V: TRBV5-1
DNA: TGCGCCAGCAGCTCCCGGACAGCCACTGAAGCTTTCTTT
CDR3: CASSSRTATEAFF

J: TRBJ2-2
D: TRBD2
size: NA
V: TRBV3-1/TRBV3-2
DNA: TGTGCCAGCAGCCAAGGGGGCTGGGGGACTAGCGCTCCCGGGGAGCTGTTTTTT
CDR3: CASSQGGWGTSAPGELFF

J: TRBJ2-1
D: NA
size: NA
V: TRBV7-2
DNA: TGTGCCAGCAGCTTAAGACCCAGAGGGTCTCCCCATGAGCAGTTCTTC
CDR3: CASSLRPRGSPHEQFF

J: TRBJ2-6
D: NA
size: NA
V: TRBV6-1
DNA: TGTGCCAGCAGTGAAACGGGCTCTGGGGCCAACGTCCTGACTTTC
CDR3: CASSETGSGANVLTF

J: TRBJ1-3
D: NA
size: NA
V: TRBV9
DNA: TGTGCCAGCAAGGGGGTAGGGGACACCATATATTTT
CDR3: CASKGVGDTIYF

J: TRBJ2-7
D: NA
size: NA
V: TRBV5-4
DNA: TGTGCCAGCAGCTTGAGGACAGACCCCTACGAGCAGTACTTC
CDR3: CASSLRTDPYEQYF

J: TRBJ1-5
D: NA
size: NA
V: TRBV21-1
DNA: TGTGCCAGCAGGTGGGGGGACAGCAATCAGCCCCAGCATTTT
CDR3: CASRWGDSNQPQHF

J: TRBJ2-3
D: TRBD1
size: once
V: TRBV19
DNA: TGTGCCAGTAGTCACAGGGGGCCAGATACGCAGTATTTT
CDR3: CASSHRGPDTQYF

J: TRBJ1-2
D: NA
size: NA
V: TRBV28
DNA: TGTGCCAGCAGCCTTGACAGTTCCTATGGCTACACCTTC
CDR3: CASSLDSSYGYTF

J: TRBJ2-1
D: TRBD1
size: NA
V: TRBV11-2
DNA: TGTGCCAGCAGCCCCCGGGACAGGATCCTTGAGCAGTTCTTC
CDR3: CASSPRDRILEQFF

J: TRBJ1-5
D: NA
size: NA
V: TRBV19
DNA: TGTGCCAGTAGTCTAGGAGGATCGAACAATCAGCCCCAGCATTTT
CDR3: CASSLGGSNNQPQHF

J: TRBJ1-2
D: TRBD1
size: NA
V: TRBV19
DNA: TGTGCCAGTAGTTCCCAGGACAGGGAGTTACATGGCTACACCTTC
CDR3: CASSSQDRELHGYTF

J: TRBJ1-5
D: NA
size: NA
V: TRBV21-1
DNA: TGTGCCAGCAGCAAAGATGGGCGGGGATATGGCAATCAGCCCCAGCATTTT
CDR3: CASSKDGRGYGNQPQHF

J: TRBJ2-5
D: TRBD2
size: NA
V: TRBV11-2
DNA: TGTGCCAGCGGCCGGACTAGCGGGGCAGAGACCCAGTACTTC
CDR3: CASGRTSGAETQYF

J: TRBJ2-7
D: TRBD2
size: NA
V: TRBV6-5
DNA: TGTGCCAGCACCGAACTAGCGGGGGGCTCCTACGAGCAGTACTTC
CDR3: CASTELAGGSYEQYF

J: TRBJ1-2
D: NA
size: NA
V: TRBV5-1
DNA: TGCGCCAGCAGCTCGGACTATGGCTACACCTTC
CDR3: CASSSDYGYTF

J: TRBJ2-7
D: TRBD2
size: NA
V: TRBV3-1/TRBV3-2
DNA: TGTGCCAGCAGCTCCAGGACTAGCGGGGGGATTAGCTCCTACGAGCAGTACTTC
CDR3: CASSSRTSGGISSYEQYF

J: TRBJ2-2
D: TRBD1
size: NA
V: TRBV5-1
DNA: TGCGCCAGCAGCCCGGGACAGGAATCCACCGGGGAGCTGTTTTTT
CDR3: CASSPGQESTGELFF

J: TRBJ2-2
D: TRBD2
size: NA
V: TRBV6-5
DNA: TGTGCCAGCTCCACTAGCGGGGACACCGGGGAGCTGTTTTTT
CDR3: CASSTSGDTGELFF

J: TRBJ2-7
D: TRBD1
size: NA
V: TRBV19
DNA: TGTGCCAGTAGTATAGGGGACAGTAGCTCCTACGAGCAGTACTTC
CDR3: CASSIGDSSSYEQYF

J: TRBJ1-6
D: NA
size: once
V: TRBV6-1
DNA: TGTGCCAGCAGTGAAGCTGACAGCGAGGCTTCACCCCTCCACTTT
CDR3: CASSEADSEASPLHF

J: TRBJ1-1
D: NA
size: NA
V: TRBV18
DNA: TGTGCCAGCTCAACAGACATGAACACTGAAGCTTTCTTT
CDR3: CASSTDMNTEAFF

J: TRBJ2-7
D: TRBD2
size: NA
V: TRBV4-1
DNA: TGCGCCAGCAGCGTCGGGGCTAGCGGGGGGTGGGAGCAGTACTTC
CDR3: CASSVGASGGWEQYF

J: TRBJ1-2
D: TRBD1
size: NA
V: TRBV7-2
DNA: TGTGCCAGCAGCCAACAACAGGGGCGGGATGGCTACACCTTC
CDR3: CASSQQQGRDGYTF

J: TRBJ2-4
D: TRBD2
size: NA
V: TRBV9
DNA: TGTGCCAGCAGCGTAGAGCCGGGACTAGCGGGGGGGCTGAAAAACATTCAGTACTTC
CDR3: CASSVEPGLAGGLKNIQYF

J: TRBJ1-1
D: NA
size: NA
V: TRBV3-1/TRBV3-2
DNA: TGTGCCAGCAGCCAAGAGTGGGGGGAAGGCACTGAAGCTTTCTTT
CDR3: CASSQEWGEGTEAFF

J: TRBJ1-5
D: TRBD1
size: NA
V: TRBV4-1
DNA: TGCGCCAGCAGCCAAGAGTGGGCTGACAGGGTTAGCAATCAGCCCCAGCATTTT
CDR3: CASSQEWADRVSNQPQHF

J: TRBJ1-2
D: TRBD1
size: NA
V: TRBV18
DNA: TGTGCCAGCTCCCCCGGACAGGGGGTCTATGGCTACACCTTC
CDR3: CASSPGQGVYGYTF

J: TRBJ1-2
D: NA
size: NA
V: TRBV10-3
DNA: TGTGCCATCAGTGAGGGTAACTATAACTATGGCTACACCTTC
CDR3: CAISEGNYNYGYTF

J: TRBJ2-2
D: TRBD2
size: NA
V: TRBV6-5
DNA: TGTGCCAGCAGCTATACTAGCGGTAACACCGGGGAGCTGTTTTTT
CDR3: CASSYTSGNTGELFF

J: TRBJ1-2
D: NA
size: NA
V: TRBV27
DNA: TGTGCCAGCAACCCGGTGGGGGGTACCTATGGCTACACCTTC
CDR3: CASNPVGGTYGYTF

J: TRBJ1-1
D: NA
size: NA
V: TRBV5-1
DNA: TGCGCCAGCAGCCCCCGACTGGGGGCGGGTCCGAACACTGAAGCTTTCTTT
CDR3: CASSPRLGAGPNTEAFF

J: TRBJ1-2
D: NA
size: NA
V: TRBV18
DNA: TGTGCCAGCTCACCAACAGGGTTGGACTATGGCTACACCTTC
CDR3: CASSPTGLDYGYTF